This TCR beta chain was retrieved from a study of brain T cells in children with intractable seizures. Surgery cases with the highest brain T cell transcript signatures were chosen for sequencing. Before surgery, patients took at least one anti-epileptic drug. This clone has only one observation. CDR3 length equals 14 residues. The germline V gene encodes CDR1 MNHEY and CDR2 SVGAGI. Trimming took off 4 bases at V and 8 bases at J, with 14 bases between the two ends. Libraries were prepared by immunoSEQ multiplex PCR; TCRdb keeps only in-frame clonotypes and omits some of them. The table lists around 44,000 clones, about 93% of them singletons.

The receptor was derived from a girl aged 2 to 10 with tuberous sclerosis and intractable seizures. J is TRBJ1-4 and V is TRBV6-5, with D possibly TRBD1 on 6 matching bases. The sequences come from peripheral blood, collected at surgery. The CDR3 reads CASSSSGVGEKLFF. The DNA for the CDR3 is TGTGCCAGCAGTTCCTCAGGGGTAGGAGAAAAACTGTTTTTT.